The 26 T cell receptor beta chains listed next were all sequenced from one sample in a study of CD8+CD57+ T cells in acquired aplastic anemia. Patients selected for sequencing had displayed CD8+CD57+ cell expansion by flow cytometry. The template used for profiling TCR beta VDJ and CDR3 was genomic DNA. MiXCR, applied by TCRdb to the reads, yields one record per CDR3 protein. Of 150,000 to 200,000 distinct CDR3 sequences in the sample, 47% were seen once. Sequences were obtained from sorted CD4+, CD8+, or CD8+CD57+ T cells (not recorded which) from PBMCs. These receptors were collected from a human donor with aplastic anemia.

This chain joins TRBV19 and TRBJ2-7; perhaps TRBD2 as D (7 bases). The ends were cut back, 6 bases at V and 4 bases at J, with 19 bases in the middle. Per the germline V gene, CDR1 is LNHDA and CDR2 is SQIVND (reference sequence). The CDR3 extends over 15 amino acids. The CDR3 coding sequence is TGTGCCAGTAGCAGGGGACTATCGGAGCAATACGAGCAGTACTTC. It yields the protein CASSRGLSEQYEQYF.

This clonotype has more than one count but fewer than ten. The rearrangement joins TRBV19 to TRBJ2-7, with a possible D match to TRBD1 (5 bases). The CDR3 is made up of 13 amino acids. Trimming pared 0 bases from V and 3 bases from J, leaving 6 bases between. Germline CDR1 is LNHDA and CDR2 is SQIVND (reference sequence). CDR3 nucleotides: TGTGCCAGTAGTATAGATGGACACTACGAGCAGTACTTC. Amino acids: CASSIDGHYEQYF.

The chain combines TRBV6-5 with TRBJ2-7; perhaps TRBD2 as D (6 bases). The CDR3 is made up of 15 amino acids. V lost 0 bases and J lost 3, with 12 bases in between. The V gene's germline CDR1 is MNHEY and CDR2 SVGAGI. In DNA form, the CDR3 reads TGTGCCAGCAGTTACTCGCGCCTGGAGGGCTACGAGCAGTACTTC. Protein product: CASSYSRLEGYEQYF.

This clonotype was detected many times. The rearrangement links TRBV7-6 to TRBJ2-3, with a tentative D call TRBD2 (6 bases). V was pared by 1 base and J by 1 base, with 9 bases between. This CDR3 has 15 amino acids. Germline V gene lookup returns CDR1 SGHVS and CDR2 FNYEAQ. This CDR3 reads CASSLGPSGTDTQYF. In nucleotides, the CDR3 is TGTGCCAGCAGCTTAGGGCCTAGCGGCACAGATACGCAGTATTTT.

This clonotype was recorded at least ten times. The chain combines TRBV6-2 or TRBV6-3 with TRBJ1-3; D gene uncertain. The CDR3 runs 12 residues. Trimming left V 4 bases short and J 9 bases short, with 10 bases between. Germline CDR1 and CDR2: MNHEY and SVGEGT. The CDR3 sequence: CASSSNAVTIYF. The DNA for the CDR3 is TGTGCCAGCAGTTCAAATGCGGTCACCATATATTTT.

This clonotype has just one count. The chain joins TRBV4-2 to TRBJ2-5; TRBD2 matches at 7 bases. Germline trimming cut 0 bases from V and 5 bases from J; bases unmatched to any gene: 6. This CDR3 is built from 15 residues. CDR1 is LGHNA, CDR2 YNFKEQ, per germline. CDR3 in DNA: TGTGCCAGCAGCCAAGAATCGGGGGGTGGGGAGACCCAGTACTTC. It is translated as CASSQESGGGETQYF.

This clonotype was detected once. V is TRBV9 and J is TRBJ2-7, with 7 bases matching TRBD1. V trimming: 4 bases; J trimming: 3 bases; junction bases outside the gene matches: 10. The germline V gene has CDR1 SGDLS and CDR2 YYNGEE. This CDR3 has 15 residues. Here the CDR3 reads CASSRAGGQYYEQYF. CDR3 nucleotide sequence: TGTGCCAGCAGCCGCGCTGGGGGACAGTACTACGAGCAGTACTTC.

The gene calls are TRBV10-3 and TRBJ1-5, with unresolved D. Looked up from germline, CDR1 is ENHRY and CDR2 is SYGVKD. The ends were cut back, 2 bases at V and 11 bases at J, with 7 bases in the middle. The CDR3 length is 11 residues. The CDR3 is CAISEAGSQHF. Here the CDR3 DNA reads TGTGCCATCAGTGAGGCGGGGTCCCAGCATTTT.

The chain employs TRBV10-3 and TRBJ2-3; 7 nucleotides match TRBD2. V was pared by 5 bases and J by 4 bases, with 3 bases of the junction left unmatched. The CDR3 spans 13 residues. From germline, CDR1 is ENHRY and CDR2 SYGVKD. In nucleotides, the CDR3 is TGTGCCATCAGTCCACTAGCGCCAGATACGCAGTATTTT. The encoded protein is CAISPLAPDTQYF.

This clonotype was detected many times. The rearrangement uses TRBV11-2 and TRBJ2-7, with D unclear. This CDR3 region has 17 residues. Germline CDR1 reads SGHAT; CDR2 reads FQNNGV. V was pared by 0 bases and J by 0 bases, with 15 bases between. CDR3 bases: TGTGCCAGCAGCTTAGAGGTGTCCTACCAGTCCTCCTACGAGCAGTACTTC. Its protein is CASSLEVSYQSSYEQYF.

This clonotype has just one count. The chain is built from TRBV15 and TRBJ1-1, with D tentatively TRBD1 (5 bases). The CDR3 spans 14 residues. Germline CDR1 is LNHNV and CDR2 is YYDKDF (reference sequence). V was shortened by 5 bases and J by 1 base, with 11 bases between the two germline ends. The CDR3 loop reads CATSGTLANTEAFF. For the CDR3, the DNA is TGTGCCACCAGCGGGACCTTGGCGAACACTGAAGCTTTCTTT.

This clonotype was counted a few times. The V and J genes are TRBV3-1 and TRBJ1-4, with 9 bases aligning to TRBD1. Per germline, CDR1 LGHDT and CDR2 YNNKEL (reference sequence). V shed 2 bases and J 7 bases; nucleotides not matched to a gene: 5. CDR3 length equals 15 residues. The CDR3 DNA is TGTGCCAGCAGCCAATTTACGGGACAGGGTGAAAAACTGTTTTTT. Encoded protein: CASSQFTGQGEKLFF.

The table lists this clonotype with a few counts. In DNA, the CDR3 is TGCGCCAGCAGCGTAGCAACTTCTGGGACAGGGGGTGGCTACACCTTC. Protein: CASSVATSGTGGGYTF. The chain uses TRBV5-1 and TRBJ1-2, with 11 bases aligning to TRBD1. Germline values: CDR1 SGHRS, CDR2 YFSETQ. This CDR3 has 16 residues. V shed 4 bases and J 7 bases; nucleotides not matched to a gene: 12.

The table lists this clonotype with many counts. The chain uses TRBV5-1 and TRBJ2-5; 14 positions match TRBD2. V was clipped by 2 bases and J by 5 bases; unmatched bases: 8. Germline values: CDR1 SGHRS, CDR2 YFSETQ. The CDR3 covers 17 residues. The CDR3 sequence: CASSFLTSGRAGETQYF. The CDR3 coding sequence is TGCGCCAGCAGCTTCCTGACTAGCGGGAGGGCCGGGGAGACCCAGTACTTC.

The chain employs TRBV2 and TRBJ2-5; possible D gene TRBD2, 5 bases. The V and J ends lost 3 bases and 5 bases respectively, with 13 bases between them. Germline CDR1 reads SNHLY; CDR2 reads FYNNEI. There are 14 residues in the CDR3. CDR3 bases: TGTGCCAGCAGTGATCCTACCCGGAGGGAGACCCAGTACTTC. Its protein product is CASSDPTRRETQYF.

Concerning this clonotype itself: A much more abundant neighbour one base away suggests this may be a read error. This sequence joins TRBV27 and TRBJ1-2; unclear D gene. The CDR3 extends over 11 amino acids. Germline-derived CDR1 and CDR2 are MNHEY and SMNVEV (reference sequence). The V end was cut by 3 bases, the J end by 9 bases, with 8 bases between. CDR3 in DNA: TGTGCCAGCAGTTTGAGCACTAGCTACACCTTC. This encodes CASSLSTSYTF.

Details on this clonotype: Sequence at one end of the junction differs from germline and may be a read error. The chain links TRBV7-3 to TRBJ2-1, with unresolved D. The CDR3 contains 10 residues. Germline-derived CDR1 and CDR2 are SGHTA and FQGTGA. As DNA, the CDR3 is TGTGCCAGCGGCTTAAAAGGGCAGTTCTTC. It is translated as CASGLKGQFF.

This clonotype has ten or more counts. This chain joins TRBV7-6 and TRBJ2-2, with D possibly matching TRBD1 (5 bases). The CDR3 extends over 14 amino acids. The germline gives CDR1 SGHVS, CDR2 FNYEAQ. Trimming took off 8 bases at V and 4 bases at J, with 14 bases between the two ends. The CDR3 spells CASSQFRVTGELFF. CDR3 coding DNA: TGTGCCAGCTCCCAGTTCAGGGTCACCGGGGAGCTGTTTTTT.

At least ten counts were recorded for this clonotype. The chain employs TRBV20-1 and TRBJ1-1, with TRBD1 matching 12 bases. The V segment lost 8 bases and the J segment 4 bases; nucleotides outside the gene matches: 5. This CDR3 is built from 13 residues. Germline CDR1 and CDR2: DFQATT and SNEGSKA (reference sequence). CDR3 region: CSPGTGGRTEAFF. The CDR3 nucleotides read TGCAGTCCCGGGACAGGGGGCCGCACTGAAGCTTTCTTT.

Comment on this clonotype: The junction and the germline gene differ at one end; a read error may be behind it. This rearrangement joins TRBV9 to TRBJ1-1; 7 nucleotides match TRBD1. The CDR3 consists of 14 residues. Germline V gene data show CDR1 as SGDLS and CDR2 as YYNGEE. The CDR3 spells CASGVGQVNTEAFF. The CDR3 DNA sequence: TGTGCCAGCGGCGTAGGACAGGTAAACACTGAAGCCTTCTTT.

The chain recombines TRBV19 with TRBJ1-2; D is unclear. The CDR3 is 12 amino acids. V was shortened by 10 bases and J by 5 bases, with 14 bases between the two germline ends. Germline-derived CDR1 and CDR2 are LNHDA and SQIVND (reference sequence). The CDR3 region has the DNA TGTGCCACCTGGACCGACCCGTATGGCTACACCTTC. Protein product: CATWTDPYGYTF.

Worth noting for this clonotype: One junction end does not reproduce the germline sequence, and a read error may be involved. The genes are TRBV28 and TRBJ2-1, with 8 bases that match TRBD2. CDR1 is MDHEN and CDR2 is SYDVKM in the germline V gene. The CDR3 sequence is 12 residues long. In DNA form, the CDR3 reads TGTGCCAGCAGCCTATCCGGGACTAGTCCCTCCTTC. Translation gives CASSLSGTSPSF.

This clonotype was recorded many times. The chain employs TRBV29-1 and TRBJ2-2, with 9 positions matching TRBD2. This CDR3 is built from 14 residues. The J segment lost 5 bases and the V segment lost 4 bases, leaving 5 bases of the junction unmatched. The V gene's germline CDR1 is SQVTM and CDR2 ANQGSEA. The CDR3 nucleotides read TGCAGCGTTGCCAGCGGGGGGAATACCGGGGAGCTGTTTTTT. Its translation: CSVASGGNTGELFF.

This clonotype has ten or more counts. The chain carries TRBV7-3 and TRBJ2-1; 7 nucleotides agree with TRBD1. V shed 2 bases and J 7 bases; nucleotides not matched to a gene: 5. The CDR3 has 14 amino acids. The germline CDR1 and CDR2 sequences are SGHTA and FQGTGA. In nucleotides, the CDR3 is TGTGCCAGCAGCTTATCGGCACAGGGGAATGAGCAGTTCTTC. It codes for CASSLSAQGNEQFF.

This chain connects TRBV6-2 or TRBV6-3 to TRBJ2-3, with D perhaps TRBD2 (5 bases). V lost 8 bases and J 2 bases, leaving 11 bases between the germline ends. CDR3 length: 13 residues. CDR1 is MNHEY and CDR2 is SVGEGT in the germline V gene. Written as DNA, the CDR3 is TGTGCCAGCTGTAGCGCTTACACAGATACGCAGTATTTT. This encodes CASCSAYTDTQYF.

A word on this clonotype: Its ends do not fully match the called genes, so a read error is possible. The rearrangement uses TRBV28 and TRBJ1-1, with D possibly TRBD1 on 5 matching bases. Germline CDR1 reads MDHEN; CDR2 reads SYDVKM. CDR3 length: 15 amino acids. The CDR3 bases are TGTGCCAGCAGTGGGGGACGCCAGATGAACACTGAAGCTCTCTTT. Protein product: CASSGGRQMNTEALF.